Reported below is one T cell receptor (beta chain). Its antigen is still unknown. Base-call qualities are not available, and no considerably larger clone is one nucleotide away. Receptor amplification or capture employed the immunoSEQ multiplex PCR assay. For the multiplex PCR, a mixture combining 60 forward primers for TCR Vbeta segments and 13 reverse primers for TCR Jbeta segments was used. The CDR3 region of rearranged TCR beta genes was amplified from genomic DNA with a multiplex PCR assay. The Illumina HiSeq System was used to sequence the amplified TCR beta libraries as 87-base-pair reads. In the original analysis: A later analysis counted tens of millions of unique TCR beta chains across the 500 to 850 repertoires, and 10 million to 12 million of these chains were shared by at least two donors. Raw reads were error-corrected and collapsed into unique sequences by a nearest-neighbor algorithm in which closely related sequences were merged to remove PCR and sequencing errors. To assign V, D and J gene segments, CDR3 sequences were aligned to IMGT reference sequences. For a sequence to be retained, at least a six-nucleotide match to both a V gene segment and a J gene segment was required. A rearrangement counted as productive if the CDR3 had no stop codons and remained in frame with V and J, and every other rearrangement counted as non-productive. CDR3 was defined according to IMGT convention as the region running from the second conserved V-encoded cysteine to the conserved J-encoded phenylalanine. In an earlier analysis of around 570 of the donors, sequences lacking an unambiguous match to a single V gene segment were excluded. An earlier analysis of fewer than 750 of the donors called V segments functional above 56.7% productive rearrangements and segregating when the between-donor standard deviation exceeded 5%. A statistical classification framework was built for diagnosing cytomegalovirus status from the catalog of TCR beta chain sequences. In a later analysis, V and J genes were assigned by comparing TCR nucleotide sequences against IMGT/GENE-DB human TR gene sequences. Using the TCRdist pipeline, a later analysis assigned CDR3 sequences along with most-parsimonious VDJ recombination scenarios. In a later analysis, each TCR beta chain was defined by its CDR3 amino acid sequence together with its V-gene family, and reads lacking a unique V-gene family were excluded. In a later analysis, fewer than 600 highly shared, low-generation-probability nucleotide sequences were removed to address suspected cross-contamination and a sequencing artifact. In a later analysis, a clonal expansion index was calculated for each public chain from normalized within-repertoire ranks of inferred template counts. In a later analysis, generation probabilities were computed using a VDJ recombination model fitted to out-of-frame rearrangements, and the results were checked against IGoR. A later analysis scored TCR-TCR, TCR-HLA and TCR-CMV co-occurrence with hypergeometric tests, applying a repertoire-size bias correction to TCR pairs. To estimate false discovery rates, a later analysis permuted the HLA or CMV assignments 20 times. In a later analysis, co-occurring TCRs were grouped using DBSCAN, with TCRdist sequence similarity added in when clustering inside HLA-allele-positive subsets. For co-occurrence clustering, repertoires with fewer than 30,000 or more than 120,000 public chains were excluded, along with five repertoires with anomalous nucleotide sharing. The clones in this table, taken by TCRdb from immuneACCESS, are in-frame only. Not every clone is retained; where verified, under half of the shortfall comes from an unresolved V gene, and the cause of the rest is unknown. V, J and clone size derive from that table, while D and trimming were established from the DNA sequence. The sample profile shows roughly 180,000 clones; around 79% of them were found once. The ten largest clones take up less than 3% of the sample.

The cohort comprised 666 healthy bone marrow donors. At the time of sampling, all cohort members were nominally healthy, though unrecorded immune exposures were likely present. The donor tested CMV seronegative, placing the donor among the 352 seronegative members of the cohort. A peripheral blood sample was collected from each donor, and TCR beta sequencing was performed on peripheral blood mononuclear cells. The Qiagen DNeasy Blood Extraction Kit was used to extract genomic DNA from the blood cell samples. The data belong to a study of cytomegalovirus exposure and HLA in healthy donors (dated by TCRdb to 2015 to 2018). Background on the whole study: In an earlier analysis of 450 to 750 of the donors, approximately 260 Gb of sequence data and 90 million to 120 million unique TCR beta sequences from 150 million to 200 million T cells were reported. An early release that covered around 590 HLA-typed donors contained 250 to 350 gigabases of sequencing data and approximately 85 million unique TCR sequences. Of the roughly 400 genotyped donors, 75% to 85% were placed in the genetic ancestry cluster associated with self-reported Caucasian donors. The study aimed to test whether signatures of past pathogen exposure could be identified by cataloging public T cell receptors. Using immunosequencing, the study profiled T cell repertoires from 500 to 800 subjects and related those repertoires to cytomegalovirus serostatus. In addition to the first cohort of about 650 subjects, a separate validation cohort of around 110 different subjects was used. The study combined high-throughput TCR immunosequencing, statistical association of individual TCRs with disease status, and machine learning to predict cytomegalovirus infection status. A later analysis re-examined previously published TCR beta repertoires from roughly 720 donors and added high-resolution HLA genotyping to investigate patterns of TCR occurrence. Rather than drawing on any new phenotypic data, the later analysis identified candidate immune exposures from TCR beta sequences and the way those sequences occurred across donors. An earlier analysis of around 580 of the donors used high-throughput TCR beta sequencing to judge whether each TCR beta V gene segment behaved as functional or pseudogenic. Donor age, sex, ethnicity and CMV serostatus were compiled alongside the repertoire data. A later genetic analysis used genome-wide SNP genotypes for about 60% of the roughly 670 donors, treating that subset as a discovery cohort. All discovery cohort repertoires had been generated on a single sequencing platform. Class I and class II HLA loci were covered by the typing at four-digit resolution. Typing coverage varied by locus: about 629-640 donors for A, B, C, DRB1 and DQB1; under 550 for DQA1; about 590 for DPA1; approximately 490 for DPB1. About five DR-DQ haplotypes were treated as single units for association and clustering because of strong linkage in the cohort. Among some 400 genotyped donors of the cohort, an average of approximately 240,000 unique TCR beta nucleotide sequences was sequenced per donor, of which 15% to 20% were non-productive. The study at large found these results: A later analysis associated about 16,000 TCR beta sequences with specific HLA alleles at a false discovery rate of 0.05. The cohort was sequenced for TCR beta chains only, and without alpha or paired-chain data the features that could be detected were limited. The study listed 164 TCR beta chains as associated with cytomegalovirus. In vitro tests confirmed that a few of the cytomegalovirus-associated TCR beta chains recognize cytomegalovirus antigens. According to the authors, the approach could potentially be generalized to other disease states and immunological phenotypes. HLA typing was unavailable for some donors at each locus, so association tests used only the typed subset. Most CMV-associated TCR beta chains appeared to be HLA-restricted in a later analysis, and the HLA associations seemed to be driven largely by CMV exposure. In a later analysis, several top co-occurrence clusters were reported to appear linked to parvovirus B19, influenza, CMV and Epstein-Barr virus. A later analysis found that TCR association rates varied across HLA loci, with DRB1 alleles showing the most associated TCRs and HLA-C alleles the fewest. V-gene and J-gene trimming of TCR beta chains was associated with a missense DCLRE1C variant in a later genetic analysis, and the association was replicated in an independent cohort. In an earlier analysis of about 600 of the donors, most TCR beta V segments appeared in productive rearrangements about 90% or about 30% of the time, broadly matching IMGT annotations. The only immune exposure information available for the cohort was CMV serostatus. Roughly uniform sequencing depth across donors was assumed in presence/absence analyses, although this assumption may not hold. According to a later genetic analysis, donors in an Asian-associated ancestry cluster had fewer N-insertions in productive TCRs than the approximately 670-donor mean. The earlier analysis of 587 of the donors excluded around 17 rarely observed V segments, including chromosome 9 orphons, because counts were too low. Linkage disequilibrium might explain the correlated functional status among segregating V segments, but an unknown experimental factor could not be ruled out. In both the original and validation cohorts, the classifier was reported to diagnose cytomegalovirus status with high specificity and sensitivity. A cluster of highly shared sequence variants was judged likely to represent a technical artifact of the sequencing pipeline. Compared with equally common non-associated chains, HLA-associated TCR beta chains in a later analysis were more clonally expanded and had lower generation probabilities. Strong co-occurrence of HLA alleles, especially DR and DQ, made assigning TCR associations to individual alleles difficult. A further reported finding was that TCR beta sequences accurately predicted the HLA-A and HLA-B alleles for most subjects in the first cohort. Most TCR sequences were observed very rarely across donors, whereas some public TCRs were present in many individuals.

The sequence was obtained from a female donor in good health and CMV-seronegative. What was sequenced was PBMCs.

Here the CDR3 is given as CASSDSIGGGNTF. The nucleotide sequence reads TGTGCCAGCAGTGACTCGATCGGGGGTGGAAACACCTTC. The chain is encoded by TRBV6-4 joined to TRBJ1-2; TRBD1 is a weak D gene call, 5 bases matching. Trimming at the junction amounts to 0 bases on V and 12 bases on J, and the germline ends lie 14 bases apart. The CDR3 starts with the cysteine, ends with the phenylalanine, and has 13 residues. Just CDR3 DNA is preserved here, 39 bases in frame from base 1. Sequences MRHNA (CDR1) and SNTAGT (CDR2) are obtained from the germline V gene.